The rows below give T cell receptor beta chains drawn from one sample of a study of blood T cell repertoires in COVID-19. Repertoires were generated with immunoSEQ multiplex PCR, while TCRdb's copy carries only in-frame clones and drops some. The table lists 150,000 to 200,000 clones, around 91% of them singletons. Material: PBMCs or T cells enriched from blood (not recorded which). The source of these receptors is a woman between 18 and 29 years old who had recovered from COVID-19. Each CDR3 is given with its conserved first and last residue. The D gene is left open where the match is weak. Part of the rows lack a size; the others show once, few, many or a class for expanded clones.

TRBV4-1	NA	NA	TRBJ1-1	TGCGCCAGCAGCCAAGATCCTCAGGGTAACACTGAAGCTTTCTTT	CASSQDPQGNTEAFF
TRBV11-2	NA	TRBD2	TRBJ2-5	TGTGCCAGCAGCTTAGGTACGAGCGGGAGGGCCGTGGAGACCCAGTACTTC	CASSLGTSGRAVETQYF
TRBV27	once	NA	TRBJ2-2	TGTGCCAGCAGTTTGCGGCTAGCGATGAACACCGGGGAGCTGTTTTTT	CASSLRLAMNTGELFF
TRBV28	NA	TRBD1	TRBJ1-2	TGTGCCAGCAGGACAGGGGGCGCGAGGGGCTACACCTTC	CASRTGGARGYTF
TRBV5-6	NA	NA	TRBJ1-3	TGTGCCAGCAGCTTGGGTCCTTCTGGAAACACCATATATTTT	CASSLGPSGNTIYF
TRBV29-1	NA	TRBD1	TRBJ2-2	TGCAGCGTGGGACAGGGATTCGGGGAGCTGTTTTTT	CSVGQGFGELFF
TRBV6-1	NA	TRBD1	TRBJ1-2	TGTGCCAGCAGTGAAGAGGCAGGGGGCCCCTATGGCTACACCTTC	CASSEEAGGPYGYTF
TRBV7-9	NA	NA	TRBJ2-1	TGTGCCAGCAGCTTCCTTAAACTAGGGAACAATGAGCAGTTCTTC	CASSFLKLGNNEQFF
TRBV2	NA	NA	TRBJ1-2	TGTGCCAGCCTAGGGACAAAATATGGCTACACCTTC	CASLGTKYGYTF
TRBV4-1	NA	TRBD2	TRBJ2-1	TGCGCCAGCAGCCAAGTAGCGGGGGAGAATGAGCAGTTCTTC	CASSQVAGENEQFF
TRBV4-2	once	TRBD1	TRBJ2-7	TGTGCCAGCAGCCGGAACGTCGGGACAGGAACATACGAGCAGTACTTC	CASSRNVGTGTYEQYF
TRBV23-1	NA	TRBD2	TRBJ2-4	TGCGCCAGCGTAGGAGTCGGAGCGGGACTCCCACTAGCCAAAAACATTCAGTACTTC	CASVGVGAGLPLAKNIQYF
TRBV2	NA	NA	TRBJ2-3	TGTGCCAGCATCCCGGGAGAGCAGACAGATACGCAGTATTTT	CASIPGEQTDTQYF
TRBV28	once	TRBD1	TRBJ1-2	TGTGCCAGCAGTCCTCGGACAGGGGGGGGTTATGGCTACACCTTC	CASSPRTGGGYGYTF
TRBV4-1	once	NA	TRBJ2-2	TGCGCCAGCAGCCAAGAGAGTCGGACAACGAACACCGGGGAGCTGTTTTTT	CASSQESRTTNTGELFF
TRBV2	NA	TRBD1	TRBJ1-2	TGTGCCAGCAGTGAAGTGACAGGGGATAACACCTTC	CASSEVTGDNTF
TRBV28	NA	NA	TRBJ1-2	TGTGCCAGCAGTCCATCTCCGAACTTCTATGGCTACACCTTC	CASSPSPNFYGYTF